Listed below are T cell receptor beta chains from one sample, sequenced in a study of vaccination and CD4 T cells after COVID-19. TCRdb ran MiXCR on the PCR reads and lists one entry per CDR3 protein. The data contain 7,500 to 10,000 distinct CDR3 sequences, more than 35% of them singletons. Their specific antigens are unknown. Sequencing used CD4+ T cells from blood, cultured in vitro. The origin of the receptors is a human donor who had recovered from COVID-19. Each CDR3 is given with its conserved first and last residue. The D gene is left open where the match is weak. Size is omitted from some rows. Given values are once, few, many or a class for expanded clones.

D gene	J gene	V gene	CDR3 length	clone size	CDR3 DNA	CDR3 protein
TRBD1	TRBJ2-3	TRBV6-5	15	few	TGTGCCAGCAGTTCCAGGACAGGAGGCACAGATACGCAGTATTTT	CASSSRTGGTDTQYF
-	TRBJ1-2	TRBV20-1	15	few	TGCAGTGCTAGCCCGGAGCGGGCGCGGGGCTATGGCTACACCTTC	CSASPERARGYGYTF
TRBD1	TRBJ2-3	TRBV6-1	14	few	TGTGCCAGCAGTGGTTACAGGGGAACAGATACGCAGTATTTT	CASSGYRGTDTQYF
-	TRBJ2-3	TRBV4-3	16	-	TGCGCCAGCAGCCCGCGACTAGTTAGGGTCCCAGATACGCAGTATTTT	CASSPRLVRVPDTQYF
-	TRBJ1-2	TRBV11-2	14	-	TGTGCCAGCAGCAAAACCGGGCTTAGCTATGGCTACACCTTC	CASSKTGLSYGYTF
-	TRBJ1-2	TRBV20-1	15	-	TGCAGTGCTAGTAGTTCTATTGGCGTCGACTATGGCTACACCTTC	CSASSSIGVDYGYTF
-	TRBJ2-3	TRBV27	12	few	TGTGCCAGCAGGTCCAGGGCAGATACGCAGTATTTT	CASRSRADTQYF
TRBD1	TRBJ1-5	TRBV20-1	18	few	TGCAGTGCTAGAGATGCGGGCCGGGAGGGGGCGTGGGGTCAGCCCCAGCATTTT	CSARDAGREGAWGQPQHF
-	TRBJ2-5	TRBV5-1	12	few	TGCGCCAGCAGCTTGAGTCGGGAGACCCAGTACTTC	CASSLSRETQYF
-	TRBJ1-1	TRBV2	13	-	TGTGCCAGCGAGGCTACTAGGGACACTGAAGCTTTCTTT	CASEATRDTEAFF
-	TRBJ2-4	TRBV7-2	13	-	TGTGCCAGCACTCACCGGACGAAGGGCATTCAGTACTTC	CASTHRTKGIQYF
-	TRBJ2-7	TRBV19	15	-	TGTGCCAGTAGCTCCGGGATTACTTTGGTGAGGGAGCAGTACTTC	CASSSGITLVREQYF
-	TRBJ2-3	TRBV15	14	-	TGTGCCACCAGCATCCTTCAGCGCACAGATACGCAGTATTTT	CATSILQRTDTQYF
-	TRBJ2-7	TRBV5-1	13	-	TGCGCCAGCAGCCCACAGAACTCCTACGAGCAGTACTTC	CASSPQNSYEQYF
-	TRBJ2-1	TRBV9	16	once	TGTGCCAGCAGCGCCGACAGATCCTTTCTGAACAATGAGCAGTTCTTC	CASSADRSFLNNEQFF
TRBD1	TRBJ1-2	TRBV27	13	-	TGTGCCAGCAGTTTCCGACAGGGATGGGGCTACACCTTC	CASSFRQGWGYTF
-	TRBJ2-3	TRBV9	15	-	TGTGCCAGCAGCCTAGGGGGGGCGCGCACAGATACGCAGTATTTT	CASSLGGARTDTQYF
-	TRBJ1-2	TRBV5-1	14	-	TGCGCCAGCAGCTTGCCAGAAGGATACTATGGCTACACCTTC	CASSLPEGYYGYTF
TRBD1	TRBJ1-1	TRBV2	14	-	TGTGCCAGCAGTGTATGGACAGGGGGCGCTGAAGCTTTCTTT	CASSVWTGGAEAFF
TRBD2	TRBJ2-6	TRBV11-3	16	few	TGTGCCAGCACAGCGGGGGGGTTCTCTGGGGCCAACGTCCTGACTTTC	CASTAGGFSGANVLTF
-	TRBJ1-2	TRBV19	12	-	TGTGCCAGTAGTCGGACCATCTATGGCTACACCTTC	CASSRTIYGYTF
-	TRBJ2-3	TRBV6-1	13	-	TGTGCCAGCAGGGCGCTTAAAGGAGATACGCAGTATTTT	CASRALKGDTQYF
TRBD1	TRBJ1-6	TRBV6-1	17	-	TGTGCCAGCACCCGACAGGGGGCGAGCTCCTATAATTCACCCCTCCACTTT	CASTRQGASSYNSPLHF
TRBD2	TRBJ2-3	TRBV18	16	-	TGTGCCAGCTCACCACCCCGGCTAGCGGGCACAGATACGCAGTATTTT	CASSPPRLAGTDTQYF
-	TRBJ2-6	TRBV27	17	-	TGTGCCAGCAGTTTAAGGGGAGCCCTCTCTGGGGCCAACGTCCTGACTTTC	CASSLRGALSGANVLTF
-	TRBJ1-1	TRBV20-1	14	-	TGCAGTGCTAGAGACTGGACCATGAACACTGAAGCTTTCTTT	CSARDWTMNTEAFF
-	TRBJ2-2	TRBV7-9	14	-	TGTGCCAGCAGCCTAGAGACAAACACCGGGGAGCTGTTTTTT	CASSLETNTGELFF
-	TRBJ1-1	TRBV12-2	16	-	TGTGCAAGTCGCTTAGTTGAAATCTCCAGGAACACTGAAGCTTTCTTT	CASRLVEISRNTEAFF
-	TRBJ1-1	TRBV30	13	-	TGTGCCTGGAGTGATGAGGGTAAAACTGAAGCTTTCTTT	CAWSDEGKTEAFF
-	TRBJ1-2	TRBV2	12	few	TGTGCCAGCTCTGATGGGGGCTATGGCTACACCTTC	CASSDGGYGYTF
TRBD2	TRBJ2-3	TRBV20-1	13	-	TGCAGTGGGTGGAGCGGGGCCACAGATACGCAGTATTTT	CSGWSGATDTQYF
-	TRBJ1-2	TRBV18	16	-	TGTGCCAGCTCACCCCCGGGCCAGGAGAATTACTATGGCTACACCTTC	CASSPPGQENYYGYTF
TRBD2	TRBJ2-5	TRBV5-1	15	-	TGCGCCAGCAGCGGGACTAGCGGGGGGGCGGAGACCCAGTACTTC	CASSGTSGGAETQYF
TRBD2	TRBJ2-1	TRBV20-1	16	few	TGCAGTGCTAGAGACCCTAGCGGGGGAGACTACAATGAGCAGTTCTTC	CSARDPSGGDYNEQFF
-	TRBJ2-1	TRBV7-9	12	-	TGTGCCAGCAGCCAGCAGGGTAATGAGCAGTTCTTC	CASSQQGNEQFF
TRBD2	TRBJ2-1	TRBV19	19	-	TGTGCCAGTAGTATACTGAGGGGACTAGCGCCCGAGAGTAGGAATGAGCAGTTCTTC	CASSILRGLAPESRNEQFF
TRBD1	TRBJ1-1	TRBV6-2/TRBV6-3	15	-	TGTGCCAGCAGTCAACCGGGACAGGGGGACACTGAAGCTTTCTTT	CASSQPGQGDTEAFF
TRBD1	TRBJ1-1	TRBV20-1	14	-	TGCAGTGCTAGATTGGACAGGGGGCTCGCTGAAGCTTTCTTT	CSARLDRGLAEAFF
-	TRBJ2-2	TRBV11-3	19	-	TGTGCCAGCAGCTTAGACCTGTTTTCGGCAGGAAGGAACACCGGGGAGCTGTTTTTT	CASSLDLFSAGRNTGELFF
TRBD1	TRBJ1-2	TRBV11-2	16	few	TGTGCCAGCAGCCAAAACACAGGGGGAAAAGGTTATGGCTACACCTTC	CASSQNTGGKGYGYTF